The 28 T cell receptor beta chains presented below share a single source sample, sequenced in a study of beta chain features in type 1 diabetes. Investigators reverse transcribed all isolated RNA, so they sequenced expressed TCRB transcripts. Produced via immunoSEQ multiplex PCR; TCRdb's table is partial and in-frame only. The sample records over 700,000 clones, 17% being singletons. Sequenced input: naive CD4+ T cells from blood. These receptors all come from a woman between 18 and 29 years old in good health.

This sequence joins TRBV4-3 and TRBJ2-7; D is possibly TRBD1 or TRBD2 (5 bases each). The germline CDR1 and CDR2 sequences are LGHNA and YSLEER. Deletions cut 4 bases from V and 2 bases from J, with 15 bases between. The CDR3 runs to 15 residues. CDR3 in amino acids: CASSPTLGGTYEQYF. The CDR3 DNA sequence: TGCGCCAGCAGCCCGACGCTTGGGGGTACCTACGAGCAGTACTTC.

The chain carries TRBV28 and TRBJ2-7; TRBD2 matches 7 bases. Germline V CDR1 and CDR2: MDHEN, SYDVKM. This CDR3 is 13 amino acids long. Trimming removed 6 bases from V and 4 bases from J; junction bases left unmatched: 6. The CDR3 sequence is CASSTRGEYEQYF. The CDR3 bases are TGTGCCAGCAGCACACGGGGGGAGTACGAGCAGTACTTC.

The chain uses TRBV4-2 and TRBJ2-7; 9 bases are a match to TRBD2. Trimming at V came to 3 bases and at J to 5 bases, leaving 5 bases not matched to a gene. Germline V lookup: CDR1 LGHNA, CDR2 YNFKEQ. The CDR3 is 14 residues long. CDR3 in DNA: TGTGCCAGCAGCCAGGGCGGGAGGGCCAACGAGCAGTACTTC. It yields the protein CASSQGGRANEQYF.

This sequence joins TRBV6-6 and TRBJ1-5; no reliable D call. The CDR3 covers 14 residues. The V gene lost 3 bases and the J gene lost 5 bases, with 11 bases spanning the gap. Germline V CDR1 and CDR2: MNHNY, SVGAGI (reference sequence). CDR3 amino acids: CASSYVSDDQPQHF. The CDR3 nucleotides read TGTGCCAGCAGTTATGTATCGGACGATCAGCCCCAGCATTTT.

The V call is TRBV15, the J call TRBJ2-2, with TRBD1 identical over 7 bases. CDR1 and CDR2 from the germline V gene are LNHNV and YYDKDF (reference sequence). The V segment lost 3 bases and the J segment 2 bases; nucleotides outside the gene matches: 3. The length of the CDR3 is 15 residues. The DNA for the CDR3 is TGTGCCACCAGCAGCTGGGACAGTAACACCGGGGAGCTGTTTTTT. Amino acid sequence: CATSSWDSNTGELFF.

The CDR3 region has the DNA TGTGCCAGCAGCCCTGGGGGTCACACAGATACGCAGTATTTT. Translation gives CASSPGGHTDTQYF. The chain has TRBV5-4 and TRBJ2-3; D is perhaps TRBD1 or TRBD2 (5 bases each). Trimming cost V 4 bases and J 2 bases, with 11 bases left between them. The CDR3 is 14 amino acids. Germline V gene data show CDR1 as SGHNT and CDR2 as YYREEE (reference sequence).

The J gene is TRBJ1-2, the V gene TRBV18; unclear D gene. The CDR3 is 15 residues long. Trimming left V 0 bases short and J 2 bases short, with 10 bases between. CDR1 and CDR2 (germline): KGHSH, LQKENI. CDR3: CASSPPRPRNYGYTF. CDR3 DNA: TGTGCCAGCTCACCACCGAGGCCGAGAAACTATGGCTACACCTTC.

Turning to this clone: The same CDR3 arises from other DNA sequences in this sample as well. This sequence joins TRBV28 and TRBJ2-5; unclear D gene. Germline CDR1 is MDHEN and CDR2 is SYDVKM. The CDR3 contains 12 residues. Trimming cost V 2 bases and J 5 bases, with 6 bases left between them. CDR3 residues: CASSLPQETQYF. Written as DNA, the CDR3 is TGTGCCAGCAGTTTACCGCAGGAGACCCAGTACTTC. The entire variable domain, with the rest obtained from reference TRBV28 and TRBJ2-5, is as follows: DVKVTQSSRYLVKRTGEKVFLECVQDMDHENMFWYRQDPGLGLRLIYFSYDVKMKEKGDIPEGYSVSREKKERFSLILESASTNQTSMYLCASSLPQETQYFGPGTRLLVL.

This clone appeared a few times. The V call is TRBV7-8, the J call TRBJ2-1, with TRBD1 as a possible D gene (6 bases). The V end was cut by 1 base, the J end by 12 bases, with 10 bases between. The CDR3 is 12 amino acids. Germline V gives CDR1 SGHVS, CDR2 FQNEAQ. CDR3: CASSLVGGGQFF. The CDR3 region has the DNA TGTGCCAGCAGCTTAGTTGGGGGCGGGCAGTTCTTC.

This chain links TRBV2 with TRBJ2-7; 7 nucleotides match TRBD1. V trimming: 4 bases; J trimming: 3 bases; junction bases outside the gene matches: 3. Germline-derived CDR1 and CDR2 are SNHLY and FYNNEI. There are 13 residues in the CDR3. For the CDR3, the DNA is TGTGCCAGCAGTGGAGGACAGGACTACGAGCAGTACTTC. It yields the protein CASSGGQDYEQYF.

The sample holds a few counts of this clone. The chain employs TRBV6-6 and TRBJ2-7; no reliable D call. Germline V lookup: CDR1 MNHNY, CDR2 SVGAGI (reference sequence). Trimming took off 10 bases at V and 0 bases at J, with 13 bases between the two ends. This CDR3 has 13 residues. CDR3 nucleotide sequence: TGTGCCACCTACGTAGAGAGCTCCTACGAGCAGTACTTC. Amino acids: CATYVESSYEQYF.

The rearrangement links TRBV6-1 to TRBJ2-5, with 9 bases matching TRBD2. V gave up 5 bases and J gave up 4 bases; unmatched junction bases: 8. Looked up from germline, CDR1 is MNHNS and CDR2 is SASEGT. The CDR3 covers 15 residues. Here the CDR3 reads CASSLLAGGGETQYF. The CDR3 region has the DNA TGTGCCAGCAGTCTCTTGGCGGGAGGGGGAGAGACCCAGTACTTC.

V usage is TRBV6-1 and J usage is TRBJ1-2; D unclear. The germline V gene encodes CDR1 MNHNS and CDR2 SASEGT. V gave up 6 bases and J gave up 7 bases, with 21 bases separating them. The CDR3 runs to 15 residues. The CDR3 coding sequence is TGTGCCAGCAGGGTCAAATATTCTGGAGGCAGTGGCTACACCTTC. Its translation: CASRVKYSGGSGYTF.

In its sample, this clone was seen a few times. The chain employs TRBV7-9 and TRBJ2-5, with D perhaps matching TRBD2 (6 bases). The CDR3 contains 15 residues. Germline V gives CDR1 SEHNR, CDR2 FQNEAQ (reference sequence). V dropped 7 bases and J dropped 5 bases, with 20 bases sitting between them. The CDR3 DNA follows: TGTGCCAGCATTCCCCGAGTGGGGGGTTCGGAGACCCAGTACTTC. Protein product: CASIPRVGGSETQYF.

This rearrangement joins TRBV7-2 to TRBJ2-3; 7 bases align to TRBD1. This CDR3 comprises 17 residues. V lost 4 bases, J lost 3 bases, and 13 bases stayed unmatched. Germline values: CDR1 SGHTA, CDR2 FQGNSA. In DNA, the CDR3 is TGTGCCAGCAGCTCAAGACAGGGTCGATATTGGACAGATACGCAGTATTTT. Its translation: CASSSRQGRYWTDTQYF.

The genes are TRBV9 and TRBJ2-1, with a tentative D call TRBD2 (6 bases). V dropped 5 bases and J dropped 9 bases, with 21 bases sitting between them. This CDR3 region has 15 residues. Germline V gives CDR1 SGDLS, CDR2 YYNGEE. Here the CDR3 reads CASSYGGVMLGEQFF. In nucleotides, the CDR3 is TGTGCCAGCAGTTACGGGGGAGTGATGCTGGGTGAGCAGTTCTTC.

The CDR3 nucleotides read TGTGCTAGTGGTTTGGTAAAAGGCCAAAATACCTACGAGCAGTACTTC. The encoded protein is CASGLVKGQNTYEQYF. This sequence joins TRBV12-5 and TRBJ2-7, with unresolved D. The CDR3 spans 16 residues. V was clipped by 0 bases and J by 2 bases, with 14 bases between them. The germline V gene has CDR1 LGHNT and CDR2 FRNRAP.

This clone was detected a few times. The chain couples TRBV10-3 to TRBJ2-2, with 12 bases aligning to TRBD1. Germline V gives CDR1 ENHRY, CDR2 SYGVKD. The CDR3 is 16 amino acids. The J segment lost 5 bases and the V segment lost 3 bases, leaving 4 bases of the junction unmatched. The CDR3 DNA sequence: TGTGCCATCAGTGAAATGGGACAGGGGGCAACCGGGGAGCTGTTTTTT. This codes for CAISEMGQGATGELFF.

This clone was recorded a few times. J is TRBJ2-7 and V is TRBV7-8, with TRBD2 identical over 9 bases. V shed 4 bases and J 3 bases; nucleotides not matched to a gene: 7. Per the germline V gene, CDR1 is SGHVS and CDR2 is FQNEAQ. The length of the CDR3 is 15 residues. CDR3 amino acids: CASSSMGGRGYEQYF. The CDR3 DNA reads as TGTGCCAGCAGCTCCATGGGCGGGAGGGGCTACGAGCAGTACTTC.

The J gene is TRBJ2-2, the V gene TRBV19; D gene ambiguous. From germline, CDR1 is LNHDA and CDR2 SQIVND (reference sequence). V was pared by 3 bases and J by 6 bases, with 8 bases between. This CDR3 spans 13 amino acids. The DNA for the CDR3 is TGTGCCAGTAGTATGGTTGTAGCCGGGGAGCTGTTTTTT. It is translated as CASSMVVAGELFF.

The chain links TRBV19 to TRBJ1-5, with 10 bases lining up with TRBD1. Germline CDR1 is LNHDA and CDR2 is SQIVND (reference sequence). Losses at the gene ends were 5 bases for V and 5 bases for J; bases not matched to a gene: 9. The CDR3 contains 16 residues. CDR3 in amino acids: CASSVWDRGFYQPQHF. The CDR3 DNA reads TGTGCCAGTAGTGTTTGGGACAGGGGTTTTTATCAGCCCCAGCATTTT.

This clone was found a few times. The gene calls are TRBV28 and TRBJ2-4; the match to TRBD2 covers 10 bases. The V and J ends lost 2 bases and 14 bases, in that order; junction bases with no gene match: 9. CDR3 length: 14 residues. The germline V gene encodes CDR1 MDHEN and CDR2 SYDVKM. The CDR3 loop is CASSLRLAGDVKYF. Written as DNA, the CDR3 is TGTGCCAGCAGTTTAAGGCTAGCGGGAGACGTAAAGTACTTC.

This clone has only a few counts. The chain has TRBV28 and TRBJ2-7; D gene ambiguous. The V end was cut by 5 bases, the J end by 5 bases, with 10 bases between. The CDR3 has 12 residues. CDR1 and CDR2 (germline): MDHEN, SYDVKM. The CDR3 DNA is TGTGCCAGCAGTGGAAGTCTCGACGAGCAGTACTTC. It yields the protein CASSGSLDEQYF.

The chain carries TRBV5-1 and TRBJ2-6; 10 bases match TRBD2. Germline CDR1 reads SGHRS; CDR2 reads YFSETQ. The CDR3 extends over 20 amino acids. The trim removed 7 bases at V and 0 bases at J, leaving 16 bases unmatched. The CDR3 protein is CASAQGASGSPSSGANVLTF. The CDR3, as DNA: TGCGCCAGCGCCCAGGGGGCTAGCGGGAGCCCCAGCTCTGGGGCCAACGTCCTGACTTTC.

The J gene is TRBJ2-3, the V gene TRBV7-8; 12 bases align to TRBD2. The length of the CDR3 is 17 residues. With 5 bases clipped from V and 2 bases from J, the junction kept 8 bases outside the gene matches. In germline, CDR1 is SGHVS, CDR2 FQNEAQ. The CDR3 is CASSQRLAGEITDTQYF. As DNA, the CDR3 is TGTGCCAGCAGCCAGAGACTAGCGGGAGAAATCACAGATACGCAGTATTTT.

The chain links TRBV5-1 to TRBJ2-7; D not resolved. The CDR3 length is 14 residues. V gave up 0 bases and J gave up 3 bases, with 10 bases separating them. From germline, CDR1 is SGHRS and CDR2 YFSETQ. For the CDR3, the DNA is TGCGCCAGCAGCTTGGATGGCTATAACTACGAGCAGTACTTC. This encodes CASSLDGYNYEQYF.

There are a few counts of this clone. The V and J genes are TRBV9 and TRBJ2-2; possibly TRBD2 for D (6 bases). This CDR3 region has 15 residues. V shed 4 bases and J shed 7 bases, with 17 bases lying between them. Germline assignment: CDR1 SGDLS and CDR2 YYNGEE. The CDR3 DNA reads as TGTGCCAGCAGCTCCCGACTAGAATGGGGCGGGGAGCTGTTTTTT. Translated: CASSSRLEWGGELFF. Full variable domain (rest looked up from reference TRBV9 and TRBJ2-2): DSGVTQTPKHLITATGQRVTLRCSPRSGDLSVYWYQQSLDQGLQFLIQYYNGEERAKGNILERFSAQQFPDLHSELNLSSLELGDSALYFCASSSRLEWGGELFFGEGSRLTVL.

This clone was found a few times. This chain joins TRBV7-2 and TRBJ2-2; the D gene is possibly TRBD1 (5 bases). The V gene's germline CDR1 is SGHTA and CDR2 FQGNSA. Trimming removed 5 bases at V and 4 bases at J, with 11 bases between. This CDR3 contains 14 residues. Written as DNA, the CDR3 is TGTGCCAGCAGCACCGACAGCCGCACCGGGGAGCTGTTTTTT. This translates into CASSTDSRTGELFF.